These 8 T cell receptor beta chains came from one sample sequenced in a study of T cell responses to AZD1222 COVID-19 vaccine (dated by TCRdb to the early 2020s). Libraries were prepared through the immunoSEQ multiplex PCR assay. TCRdb obtained this table from immuneACCESS and retained in-frame rearrangements with V and J assigned. These tables miss some clones; where compared with another copy, unresolved V genes account for less than half of the shortfall, and the remainder is unexplained. This sample comprises 150,000 to 190,000 clones, 87% of them detected only once. The ten largest clones add up to about 9% of the sample. The sample's time point label, decoded: about 28 days (+/-7) after the second vaccine dose. Sequencing used peripheral blood, obtained 28 days after the second AZD1222 dose. The origin of the receptors is an adult who received the AZD1222 COVID-19 vaccine.

This clone was counted between two and nine times. CDR3 loop: CASSYGLADIQYF. The CDR3 nucleotides are TGTGCCAGCAGTTACGGTCTAGCCGACATTCAGTACTTC. The rearrangement joins TRBV6-2 or TRBV6-3 to TRBJ2-4; D may be TRBD2 (5 bases). The V end lost 2 bases, the J end lost 8 bases, and 10 bases lay between the germline ends. Germline V gives CDR1 MNHEY, CDR2 SVGEGT. This CDR3 has 13 amino acids.

This CDR3 is CAWQTGGGYEQYF. CDR3 coding DNA: TGTGCCTGGCAGACAGGGGGAGGCTACGAGCAGTACTTC. This sequence joins TRBV30 and TRBJ2-7; TRBD1 agrees at 9 bases. CDR3 length equals 13 residues. Germline loops: CDR1 GTSNPN, CDR2 SVGIG (reference sequence). The ends lost 5 bases at V and 3 bases at J; junction bases unmatched: 5.

V usage is TRBV28 and J usage is TRBJ2-7; D gene uncertain. Trimming removed 6 bases at V and 0 bases at J, with 9 bases between. This CDR3 has 13 amino acids. CDR1 and CDR2 from the germline V gene are MDHEN and SYDVKM. CDR3 region: CASRGSHSYEQYF. DNA for the CDR3: TGTGCCAGCAGGGGGTCTCACTCCTACGAGCAGTACTTC.

The genes are TRBV15 and TRBJ2-7; 8 bases map to TRBD1. CDR1 and CDR2 (germline): LNHNV, YYDKDF (reference sequence). The CDR3 runs to 16 residues. Germline trimming cut 5 bases from V and 7 bases from J; bases unmatched to any gene: 16. DNA for the CDR3: TGTGCCACCAGCGGATCACCGGGACAGGTCCTGGGGGAGCAGTACTTC. Encoded protein: CATSGSPGQVLGEQYF. Full variable domain (missing parts from reference TRBV15 and TRBJ2-7): DAMVIQNPRYQVTQFGKPVTLSCSQTLNHNVMYWYQQKSSQAPKLLFHYYDKDFNNEADTPDNFQSRRPNTSFCFLDIRSPGLGDTAMYLCATSGSPGQVLGEQYFGPGTRLTVT.

V usage is TRBV4-3 and J usage is TRBJ2-1, with no clear D. CDR1 is LGHNA and CDR2 is YSLEER in the germline V gene. V was pared by 4 bases and J by 0 bases, with 7 bases between. CDR3 length equals 14 residues. This CDR3 reads CASSRWYSYNEQFF. The CDR3 nucleotides are TGCGCCAGCAGCCGCTGGTACTCCTACAATGAGCAGTTCTTC.

CDR3 amino acids: CASSYSRGAGGGGEQYF. The CDR3 coding sequence is TGTGCCAGCAGTTACTCCCGTGGAGCGGGAGGGGGAGGCGAGCAGTACTTC. The chain uses TRBV6-2 or TRBV6-3 and TRBJ2-7; 10 positions match TRBD2. The V and J ends lost 0 bases and 6 bases, in that order; junction bases with no gene match: 11. CDR3 length equals 17 residues. The germline V gene has CDR1 MNHEY and CDR2 SVGEGT.

The V gene is TRBV21-1, the J gene TRBJ1-1; TRBD1, the D gene given by the table, was not confirmed from the DNA. TRBV21-1 is a listed pseudogene. The CDR3 totals 19 residues. CDR3 nucleotides: TGTGCCAGCAGCAACGCGACAGGGGCCACCTCGACCTTGAACACTGAAGCTTTCTTT. This translates into CASSNATGATSTLNTEAFF.

The V and J genes are TRBV19 and TRBJ1-2; 7 nucleotides agree with TRBD1. Trimming removed 6 bases from V and 2 bases from J; junction bases left unmatched: 6. Germline CDR1 LNHDA, CDR2 SQIVND (reference sequence). The CDR3 is 14 amino acids. The CDR3 protein is CASSDRVSNYGYTF. In DNA, the CDR3 is TGTGCCAGTAGCGACAGGGTTTCAAACTATGGCTACACCTTC.